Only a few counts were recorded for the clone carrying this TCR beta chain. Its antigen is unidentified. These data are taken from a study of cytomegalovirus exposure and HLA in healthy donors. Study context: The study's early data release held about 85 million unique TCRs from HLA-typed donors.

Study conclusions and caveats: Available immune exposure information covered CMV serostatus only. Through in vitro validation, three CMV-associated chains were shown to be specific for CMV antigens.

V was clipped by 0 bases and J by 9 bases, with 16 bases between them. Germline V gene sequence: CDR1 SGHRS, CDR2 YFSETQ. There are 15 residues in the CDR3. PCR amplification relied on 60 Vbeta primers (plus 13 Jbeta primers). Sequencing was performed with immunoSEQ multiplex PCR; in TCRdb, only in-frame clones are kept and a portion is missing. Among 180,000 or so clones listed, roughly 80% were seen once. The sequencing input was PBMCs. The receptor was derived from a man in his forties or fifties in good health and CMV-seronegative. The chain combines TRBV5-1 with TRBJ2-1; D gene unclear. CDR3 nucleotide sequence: TGCGCCAGCAGCTTGGAGGTAGGAGCCCCACCTGAGCAGTTCTTC. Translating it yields CASSLEVGAPPEQFF. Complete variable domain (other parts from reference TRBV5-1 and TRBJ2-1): KAGVTQTPRYLIKTRGQQVTLSCSPISGHRSVSWYQQTPGQGLQFLFEYFSETQRNKGNFPGRFSGRQFSNSRSEMNVSTLELGDSALYLCASSLEVGAPPEQFFGPGTRLTVL.